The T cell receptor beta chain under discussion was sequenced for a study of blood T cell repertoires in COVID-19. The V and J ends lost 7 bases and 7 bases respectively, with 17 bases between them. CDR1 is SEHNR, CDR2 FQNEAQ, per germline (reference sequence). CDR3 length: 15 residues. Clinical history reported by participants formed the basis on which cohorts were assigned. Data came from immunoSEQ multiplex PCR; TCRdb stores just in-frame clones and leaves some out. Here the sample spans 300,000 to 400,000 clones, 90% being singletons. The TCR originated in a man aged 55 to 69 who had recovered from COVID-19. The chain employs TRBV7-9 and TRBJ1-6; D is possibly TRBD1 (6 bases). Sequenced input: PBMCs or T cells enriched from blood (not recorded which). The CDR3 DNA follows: TGTGCCAGCACCCTAGTAGGGGGACAAAATTCACCCCTCCACTTT. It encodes CASTLVGGQNSPLHF.